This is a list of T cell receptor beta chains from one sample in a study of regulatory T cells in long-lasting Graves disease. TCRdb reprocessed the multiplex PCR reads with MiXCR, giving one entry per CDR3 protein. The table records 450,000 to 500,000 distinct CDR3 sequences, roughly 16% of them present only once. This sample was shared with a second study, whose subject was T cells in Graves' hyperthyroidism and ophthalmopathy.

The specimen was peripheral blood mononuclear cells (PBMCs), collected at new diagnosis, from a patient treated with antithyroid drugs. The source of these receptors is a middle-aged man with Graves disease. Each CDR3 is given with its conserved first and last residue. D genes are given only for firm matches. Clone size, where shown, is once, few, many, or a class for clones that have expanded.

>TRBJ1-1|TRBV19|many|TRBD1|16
TGTGCCAGTAGTATAAGGAGGGGGCAAGGTAACACTGAAGCTTTCTTT
CASSIRRGQGNTEAFF
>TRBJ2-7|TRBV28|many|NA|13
TGTGCCAGCAGTTTATTGGCCCCACCCGAGCAGTACTTC
CASSLLAPPEQYF
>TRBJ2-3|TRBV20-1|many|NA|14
TGCAGTGCTAACAAGGGGACTGCCGGGGTTACGCAGTATTTT
CSANKGTAGVTQYF
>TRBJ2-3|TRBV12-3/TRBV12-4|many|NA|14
TGTGCCAGCAGTTTAGGCCGGATCACAGATACGCAGTATTTT
CASSLGRITDTQYF
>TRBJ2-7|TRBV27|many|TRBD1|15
TGTGCCAGCAGCCCTCTGGGACAGGAAAGCTACAAGCAGTACTTC
CASSPLGQESYKQYF
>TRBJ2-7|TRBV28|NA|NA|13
TGTGCCAGCAAACAGGGTTCCTACTACGAGCAGTACTTC
CASKQGSYYEQYF
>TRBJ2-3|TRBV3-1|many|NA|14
TGTGCCAGCAGCCAGGCCAGATTCACAGATACGCAGTATTTT
CASSQARFTDTQYF
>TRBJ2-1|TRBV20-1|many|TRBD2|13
TGCAGTGCTAGCGGACTAGCGGCGAATGAGCAGTTCTTC
CSASGLAANEQFF
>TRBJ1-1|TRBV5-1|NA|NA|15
TGCGCCAGCAGCTTGGGGGATAGGCTGAACACTGAAGCTTTCTTT
CASSLGDRLNTEAFF
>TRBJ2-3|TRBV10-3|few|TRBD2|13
TGTGCCACTGAGCGGGATAGCACAGATACGCAGTATTTT
CATERDSTDTQYF
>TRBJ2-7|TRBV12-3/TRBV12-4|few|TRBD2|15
TGTGCCAGCAGTTTCCTCCAGCGGGATTCCTACGGGCAGTACTTC
CASSFLQRDSYGQYF
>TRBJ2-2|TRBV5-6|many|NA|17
TGTGCCAGCAGCTTGGTAGCCGGACCGTCTCCCCCGGGGGAGCTGTTTTTT
CASSLVAGPSPPGELFF
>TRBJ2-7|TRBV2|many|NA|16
TGTGCCAGCAGACGGGACATCTTAGAATGGCACTACGAGCAGTACTTC
CASRRDILEWHYEQYF
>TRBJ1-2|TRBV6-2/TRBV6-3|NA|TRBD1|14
TGTGCCAGCAGTTACTCTCGGACAGGGGATGGCTACACCTTC
CASSYSRTGDGYTF
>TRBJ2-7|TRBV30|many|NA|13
TGTGCCTGGAGGGCGGGGTACTCCTACGAGCAGTACTTC
CAWRAGYSYEQYF
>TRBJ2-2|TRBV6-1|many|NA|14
TGTGCCAGCAGTGAATTTGAGAACACCGGGGAGCTGTTTTTT
CASSEFENTGELFF
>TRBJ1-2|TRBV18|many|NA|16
TGTGCCAGCTCACCACCCTCCGCCAGGAGAGACTATGGCTACACCTTC
CASSPPSARRDYGYTF
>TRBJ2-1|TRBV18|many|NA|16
TGTGCCAGCTCACCACCGGTCATGGTCTCCTACAATGAGCAGTTCTTC
CASSPPVMVSYNEQFF
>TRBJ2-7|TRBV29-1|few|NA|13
TGCAGCGTTGAAGGATACAGCTCCTACGAGCAGTACTTC
CSVEGYSSYEQYF
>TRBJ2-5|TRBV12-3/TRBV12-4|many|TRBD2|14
TGTGCCAGCAGTCCGGGACTAGCCCCCAGGACCCAGTACTTC
CASSPGLAPRTQYF
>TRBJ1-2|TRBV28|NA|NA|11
TGTGCCAGCAGTCCTGAAGATGGCTACGCCTTC
CASSPEDGYAF
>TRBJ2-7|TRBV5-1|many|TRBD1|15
TGCGCCAGCTCTACAGGACAGGGATATGTAGGCGAGCAGTACTTC
CASSTGQGYVGEQYF
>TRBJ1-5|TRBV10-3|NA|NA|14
TGTGCCATCAGTGGGACAGCTAGCAATCAGCCCCAGCATTTT
CAISGTASNQPQHF
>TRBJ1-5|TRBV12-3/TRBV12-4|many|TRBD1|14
TGTGCCAGCAGCTGGACAGGGGGCGAACAGCCCCAGCATTTT
CASSWTGGEQPQHF
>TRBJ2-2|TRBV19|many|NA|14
TGTGCCAGCAAAGGCGGAGCGAACACCGGGGAGCTGTTTTTT
CASKGGANTGELFF
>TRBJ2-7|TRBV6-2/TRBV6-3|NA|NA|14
TGTGCCAGCAACCAGGGTCCTAGGTGGGACGAGCAGTACTTC
CASNQGPRWDEQYF
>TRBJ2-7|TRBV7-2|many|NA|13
TGTGCCAGCAGCTCAAGACCTCCCTACGAGCAGTACTTC
CASSSRPPYEQYF
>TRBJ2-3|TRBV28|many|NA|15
TGTGCCAGCAGTACTCCGGGACACAACACAGATACGCAGTATTTT
CASSTPGHNTDTQYF
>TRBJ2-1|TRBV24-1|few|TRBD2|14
TGTGCCACCAGTGCTGGACTAGCGGGCGATGAGCAGTTCTTC
CATSAGLAGDEQFF
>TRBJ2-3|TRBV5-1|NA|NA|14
TGCGCCAGCAGCTTACTAGTCGAGGCGGATACGCAGTATTTT
CASSLLVEADTQYF
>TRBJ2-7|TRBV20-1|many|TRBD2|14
TGCAGTGCTAGAGAAAGCGGGAGCAGCCGCGAGCAGTACTTC
CSARESGSSREQYF
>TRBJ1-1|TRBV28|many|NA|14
TGTGCCAGCAAGGCCGGGACCGGGGACACTGAAGCTTTCTTT
CASKAGTGDTEAFF